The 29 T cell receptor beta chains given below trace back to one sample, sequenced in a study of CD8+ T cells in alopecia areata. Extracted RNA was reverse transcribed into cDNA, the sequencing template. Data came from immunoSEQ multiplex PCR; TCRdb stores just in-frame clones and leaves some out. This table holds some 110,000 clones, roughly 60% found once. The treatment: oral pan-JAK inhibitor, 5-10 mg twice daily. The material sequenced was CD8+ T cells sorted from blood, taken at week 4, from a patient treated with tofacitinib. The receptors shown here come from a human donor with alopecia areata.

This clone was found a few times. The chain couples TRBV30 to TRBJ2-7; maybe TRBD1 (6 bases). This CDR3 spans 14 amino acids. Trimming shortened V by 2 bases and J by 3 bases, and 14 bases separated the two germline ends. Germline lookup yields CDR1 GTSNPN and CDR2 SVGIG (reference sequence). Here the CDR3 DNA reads TGTGCCTGGAGTCACCCATCACAGGGCTACGAGCAGTACTTC. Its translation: CAWSHPSQGYEQYF.

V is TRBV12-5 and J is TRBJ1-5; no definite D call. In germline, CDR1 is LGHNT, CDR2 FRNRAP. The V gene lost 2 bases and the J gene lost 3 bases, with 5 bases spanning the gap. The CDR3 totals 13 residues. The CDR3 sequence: CASGLTSNQPQHF. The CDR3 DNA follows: TGTGCTAGTGGTTTGACATCCAATCAGCCCCAGCATTTT.

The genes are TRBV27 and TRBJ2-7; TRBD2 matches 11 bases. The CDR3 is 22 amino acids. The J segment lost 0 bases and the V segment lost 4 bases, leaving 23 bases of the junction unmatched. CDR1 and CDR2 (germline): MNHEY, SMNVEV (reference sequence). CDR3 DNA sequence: TGTGCCAGCAGTTCCAACGCCCTTAGCGGGGGGGCCATCACTCCGATCTCCTACGAGCAGTACTTC. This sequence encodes CASSSNALSGGAITPISYEQYF.

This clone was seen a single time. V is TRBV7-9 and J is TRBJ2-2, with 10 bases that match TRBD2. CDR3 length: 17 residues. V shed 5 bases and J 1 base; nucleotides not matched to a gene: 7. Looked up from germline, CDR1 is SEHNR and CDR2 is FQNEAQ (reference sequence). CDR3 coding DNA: TGTGCCAGCAGCCGACCTACTAGCGGGGTGAACACCGGGGAGCTGTTTTTT. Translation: CASSRPTSGVNTGELFF.

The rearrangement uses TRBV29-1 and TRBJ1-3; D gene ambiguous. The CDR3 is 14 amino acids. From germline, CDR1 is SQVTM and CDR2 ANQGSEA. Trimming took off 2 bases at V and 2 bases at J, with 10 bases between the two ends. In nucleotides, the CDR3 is TGCAGCGTTGAATCACAGCTGACTGGAAACACCATATATTTT. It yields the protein CSVESQLTGNTIYF.

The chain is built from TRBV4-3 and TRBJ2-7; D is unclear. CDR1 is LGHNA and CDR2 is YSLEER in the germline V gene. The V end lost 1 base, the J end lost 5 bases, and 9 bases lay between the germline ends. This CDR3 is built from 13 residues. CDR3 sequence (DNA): TGCGCCAGCAGCCAAGTTCGTGGCGACGAGCAGTACTTC. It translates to CASSQVRGDEQYF.

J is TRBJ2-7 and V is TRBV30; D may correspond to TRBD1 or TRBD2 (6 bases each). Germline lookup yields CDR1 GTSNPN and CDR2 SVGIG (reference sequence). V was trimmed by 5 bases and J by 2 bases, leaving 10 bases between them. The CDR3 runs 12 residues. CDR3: CAWLEGAYEQYF. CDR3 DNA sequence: TGTGCCTGGTTGGAGGGGGCCTACGAGCAGTACTTC.

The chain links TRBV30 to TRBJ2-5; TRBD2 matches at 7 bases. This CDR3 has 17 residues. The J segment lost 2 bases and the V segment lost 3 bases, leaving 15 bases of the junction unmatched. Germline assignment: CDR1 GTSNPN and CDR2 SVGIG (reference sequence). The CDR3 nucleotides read TGTGCCTGGAGCCCTCCCATGGGGCTAGCGGAGCAAGAGACCCAGTACTTC. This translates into CAWSPPMGLAEQETQYF.

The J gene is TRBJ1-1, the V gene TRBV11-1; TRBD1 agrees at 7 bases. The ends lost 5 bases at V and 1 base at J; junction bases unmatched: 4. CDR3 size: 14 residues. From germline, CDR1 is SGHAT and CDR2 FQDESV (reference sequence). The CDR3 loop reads CASSPWTGNTEAFF. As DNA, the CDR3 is TGTGCCAGCAGCCCCTGGACAGGGAACACTGAAGCTTTCTTT.

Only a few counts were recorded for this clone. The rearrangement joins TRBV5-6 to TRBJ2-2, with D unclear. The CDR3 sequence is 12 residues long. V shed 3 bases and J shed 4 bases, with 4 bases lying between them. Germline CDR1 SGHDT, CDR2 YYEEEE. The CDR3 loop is CASSWGTGELFF. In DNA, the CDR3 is TGTGCCAGCAGCTGGGGCACCGGGGAGCTGTTTTTT.

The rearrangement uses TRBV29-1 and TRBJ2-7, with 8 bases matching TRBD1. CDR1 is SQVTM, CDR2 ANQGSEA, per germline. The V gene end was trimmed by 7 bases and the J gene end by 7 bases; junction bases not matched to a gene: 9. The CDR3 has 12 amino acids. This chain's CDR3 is CSATGEGREQYF. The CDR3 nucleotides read TGCAGCGCGACAGGGGAAGGGCGGGAGCAGTACTTC.

The DNA for the CDR3 is TGTGCCAGCAGTTTAACAGGTTTGGCTGAAGCTTTCTTT. Its protein is CASSLTGLAEAFF. V gene TRBV27 combines with J gene TRBJ1-1, with D maybe TRBD1 (5 bases). The V and J ends lost 2 bases and 6 bases respectively, with 10 bases between them. Germline V lookup: CDR1 MNHEY, CDR2 SMNVEV (reference sequence). The CDR3 sequence is 13 residues long.

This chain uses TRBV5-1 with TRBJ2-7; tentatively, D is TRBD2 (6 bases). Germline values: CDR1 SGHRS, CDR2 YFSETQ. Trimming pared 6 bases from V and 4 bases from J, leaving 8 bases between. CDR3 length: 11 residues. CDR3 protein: CASTGGYEQYF. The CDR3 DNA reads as TGCGCCAGCACCGGGGGTTACGAGCAGTACTTC.

The CDR3 loop is CASSPGVYGYTF. The CDR3 region has the DNA TGTGCCAGCAGCCCAGGGGTCTATGGCTACACCTTC. The chain combines TRBV7-9 with TRBJ1-2; TRBD1 might be the D (6 bases). CDR3 length: 12 residues. Trimming cost V 5 bases and J 4 bases, with 8 bases left between them. From germline, CDR1 is SEHNR and CDR2 FQNEAQ (reference sequence).

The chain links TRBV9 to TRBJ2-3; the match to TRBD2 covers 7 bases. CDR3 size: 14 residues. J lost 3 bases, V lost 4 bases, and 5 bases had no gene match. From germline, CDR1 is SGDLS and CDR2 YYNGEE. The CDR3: CASSTSGATDTQYF. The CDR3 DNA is TGTGCCAGCAGCACGAGCGGGGCGACAGATACGCAGTATTTT.

The CDR3 loop is CACQGLSSTDTQYF. Written as DNA, the CDR3 is TGTGCCTGCCAGGGACTGAGTAGCACAGATACGCAGTATTTT. This chain joins TRBV30 and TRBJ2-3; the D gene is possibly TRBD2 (6 bases). V lost 6 bases to trimming and J lost 0 bases, with 13 bases between them. Germline lookup yields CDR1 GTSNPN and CDR2 SVGIG (reference sequence). The length of the CDR3 is 14 residues.

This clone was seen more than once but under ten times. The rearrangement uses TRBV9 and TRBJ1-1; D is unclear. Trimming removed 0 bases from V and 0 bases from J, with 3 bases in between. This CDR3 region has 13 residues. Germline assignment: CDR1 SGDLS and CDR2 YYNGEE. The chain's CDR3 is CASSVDMNTEAFF. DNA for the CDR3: TGTGCCAGCAGCGTAGACATGAACACTGAAGCTTTCTTT.

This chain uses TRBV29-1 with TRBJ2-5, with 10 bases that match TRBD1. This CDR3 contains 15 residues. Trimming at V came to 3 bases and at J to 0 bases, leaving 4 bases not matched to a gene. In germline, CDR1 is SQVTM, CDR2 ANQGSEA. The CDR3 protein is CSVDGGQGYQETQYF. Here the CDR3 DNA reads TGCAGCGTTGACGGGGGACAGGGGTACCAAGAGACCCAGTACTTC.

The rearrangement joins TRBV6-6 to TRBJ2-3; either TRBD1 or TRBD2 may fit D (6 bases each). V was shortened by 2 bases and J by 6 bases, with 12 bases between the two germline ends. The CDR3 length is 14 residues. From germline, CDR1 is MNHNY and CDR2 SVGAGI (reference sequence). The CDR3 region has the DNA TGTGCCAGCAGTTACACGAGAGGGGGGGATACGCAGTATTTT. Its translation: CASSYTRGGDTQYF.

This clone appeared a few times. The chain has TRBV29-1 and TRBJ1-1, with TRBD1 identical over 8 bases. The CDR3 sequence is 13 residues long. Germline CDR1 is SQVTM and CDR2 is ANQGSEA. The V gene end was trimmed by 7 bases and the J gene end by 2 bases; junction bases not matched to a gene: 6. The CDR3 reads CSEWDRLNTEAFF. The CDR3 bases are TGCAGCGAATGGGACAGGCTAAACACTGAAGCTTTCTTT.

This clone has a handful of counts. CDR3 coding DNA: TGTGCCAGCAGCCCCACTAGCGGGGGGGCAGATACGCAGTATTTT. Its translation is CASSPTSGGADTQYF. The chain has TRBV7-2 and TRBJ2-3; TRBD2 agrees at 13 bases. The junction had 3 bases not matched to a gene; V was cut back by 5 bases and J by 4 bases. The CDR3 has 15 residues. Per the germline V gene, CDR1 is SGHTA and CDR2 is FQGNSA.

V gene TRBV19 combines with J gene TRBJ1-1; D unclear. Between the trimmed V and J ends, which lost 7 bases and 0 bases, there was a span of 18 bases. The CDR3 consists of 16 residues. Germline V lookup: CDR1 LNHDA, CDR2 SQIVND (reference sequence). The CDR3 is CASTLTLRRMNTEAFF. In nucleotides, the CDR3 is TGTGCCAGTACCTTGACTCTAAGACGAATGAACACTGAAGCTTTCTTT.

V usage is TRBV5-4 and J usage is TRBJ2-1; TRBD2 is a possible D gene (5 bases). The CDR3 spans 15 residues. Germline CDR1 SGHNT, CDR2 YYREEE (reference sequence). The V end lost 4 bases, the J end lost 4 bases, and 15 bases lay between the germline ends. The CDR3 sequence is CASSGLGGGYNEQFF. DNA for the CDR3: TGTGCCAGCAGCGGACTGGGCGGCGGGTACAATGAGCAGTTCTTC.

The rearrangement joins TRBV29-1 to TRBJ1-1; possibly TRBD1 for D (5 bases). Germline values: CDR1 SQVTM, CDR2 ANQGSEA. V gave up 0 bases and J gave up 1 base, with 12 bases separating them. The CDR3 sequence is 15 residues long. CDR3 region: CSVEDWQGPNTEAFF. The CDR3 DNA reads TGCAGCGTTGAAGATTGGCAGGGACCGAACACTGAAGCTTTCTTT.

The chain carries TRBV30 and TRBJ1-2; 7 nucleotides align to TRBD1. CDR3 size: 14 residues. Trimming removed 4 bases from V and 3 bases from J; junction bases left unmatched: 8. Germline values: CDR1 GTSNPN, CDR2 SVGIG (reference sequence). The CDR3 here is CAWNLGTGDYGYTF. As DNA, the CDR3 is TGTGCCTGGAACCTCGGAACAGGGGACTATGGCTACACCTTC.

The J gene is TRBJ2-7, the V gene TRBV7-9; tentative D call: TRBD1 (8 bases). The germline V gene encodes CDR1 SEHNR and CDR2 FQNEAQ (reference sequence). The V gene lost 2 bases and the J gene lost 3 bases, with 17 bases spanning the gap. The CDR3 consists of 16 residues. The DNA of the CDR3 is TGTGCCAGCAGCTTAAGCGGGACAGGACGCGACTACGAGCAGTACTTC. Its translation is CASSLSGTGRDYEQYF.

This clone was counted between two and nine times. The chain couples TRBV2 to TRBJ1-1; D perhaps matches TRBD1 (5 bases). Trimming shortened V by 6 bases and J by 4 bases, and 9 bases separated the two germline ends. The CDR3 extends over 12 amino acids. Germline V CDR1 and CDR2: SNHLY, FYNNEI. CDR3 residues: CASRLTGTEAFF. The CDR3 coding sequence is TGTGCCAGCAGACTTACAGGCACTGAAGCTTTCTTT.

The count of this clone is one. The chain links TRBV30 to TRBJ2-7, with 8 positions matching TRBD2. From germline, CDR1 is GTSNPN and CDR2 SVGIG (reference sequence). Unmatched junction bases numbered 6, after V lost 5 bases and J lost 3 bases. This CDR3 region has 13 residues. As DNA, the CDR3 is TGTGCCTGGGAGCCGGGACTAGACTACGAGCAGTACTTC. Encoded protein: CAWEPGLDYEQYF.

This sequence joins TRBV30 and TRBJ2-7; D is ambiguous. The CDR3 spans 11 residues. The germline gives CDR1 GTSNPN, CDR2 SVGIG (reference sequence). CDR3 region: CAGSGSYEQYF. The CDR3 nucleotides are TGTGCTGGATCCGGCTCCTACGAGCAGTACTTC. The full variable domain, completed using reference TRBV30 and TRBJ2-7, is SQTIHQWPATLVQPVGSPLSLECTVEGTSNPNLYWYRQAAGRGLQLLFYSVGIGQISSEVPQNLSASRPQDRQFILSSKKLLLSDSGFYLCAGSGSYEQYFGPGTRLTVT.